This entry describes one T cell receptor beta chain. This CDR3 is built from 13 residues. Germline lookup yields CDR1 MDHEN and CDR2 SYDVKM. Trimming stripped 6 bases from V and 1 base from J, with 8 bases between. This record comes from a study of neoadjuvant anti-PD-1 for oral cavity cancer. Method: immunoSEQ multiplex PCR; TCRdb's copy keeps in-frame clones and lacks some. The repertoire has roughly 67,000 clones, around four fifths of them found once; the top ten carry about 3.4%. The chain uses TRBV28 and TRBJ2-3; TRBD2 is a possible D gene (6 bases). This specimen consisted of PBMCs, obtained before nivolumab (anti-PD-1) treatment. The TCR was taken from a person aged 40 to 85 with oral cavity squamous cell carcinoma. In nucleotides, the CDR3 is TGTGCCAGCAGCCCGGGGGGCACAGATACGCAGTATTTT. The encoded protein is CASSPGGTDTQYF.